The clone carrying this TCR beta chain was seen at least ten times. Its antigen is currently unknown. Using its own MiXCR run on the 5' RACE reads, TCRdb lists one record per CDR3 protein. The sample lists 150,000 to 200,000 distinct CDR3 sequences, over 15% seen once, with around 4.5% in the top ten. These data originate in a study of CD8 T cells in ankylosing spondylitis. Findings of the study overall: Disease-linked clones reportedly concentrated significantly in matched ankylosing spondylitis synovial fluid.

The CDR3 consists of 18 residues. V lost 5 bases and J 1 base, leaving 21 bases between the germline ends. Per the germline V gene, CDR1 is SGHAT and CDR2 is FQNNGV. Sequenced: blood, either unsorted or a sorted T cell fraction (not recorded which). The source of this sequence is a male donor aged 5-29 years with ankylosing spondylitis or in good health (not recorded which). The chain carries TRBV11-2 and TRBJ2-4; possibly TRBD2 for D (5 bases). The CDR3 DNA reads TGTGCCAGCAGCACACTCCGGACCCCCCGGGGTGCCAAAAACATTCAGTACTTC. Amino acids: CASSTLRTPRGAKNIQYF.